Detailed here is one TCR beta chain. The sample originates from a study of chemoradiotherapy in HPV16-positive cancers. Here immunoSEQ multiplex PCR was the method, and the copy in TCRdb shows in-frame clones only, minus some. Among over 10,000 clones, around 90% were seen once, and the ten largest hold roughly 5.2%. The CDR3 runs 15 residues. After removal of 8 bases from V and 0 bases from J, the junction contained 9 bases not matched to a gene. CDR1 is SNHLY and CDR2 is FYNNEI in the germline V gene. The receptor's source is a human donor with HPV-associated anogenital cancer. The chain couples TRBV2 to TRBJ1-1, with 7 bases aligning to TRBD1. The specimen was blood, collected from a patient who underwent chemoradiotherapy. The CDR3 sequence: CASESGRGMNTEAFF. CDR3 DNA: TGTGCCAGCGAATCCGGCAGGGGGATGAACACTGAAGCTTTCTTT.